The 31 T cell receptor beta chains in this list originate from one sample, sequenced in a study of cytomegalovirus exposure and HLA in healthy donors. The method was immunoSEQ multiplex PCR; TCRdb's version includes in-frame clones alone and lacks a portion of them. This sample has more than 200,000 clones, with about nine tenths found just once. The sequencing sample was made of PBMCs. The origin of the receptors is a woman aged 30 to 39 in good health and CMV-seronegative.

This rearrangement joins TRBV28 to TRBJ2-7, with TRBD1 identical over 9 bases. The CDR3 totals 15 residues. CDR1 and CDR2 from the germline V gene are MDHEN and SYDVKM. Trimming at V came to 3 bases and at J to 4 bases, leaving 7 bases not matched to a gene. As DNA, the CDR3 is TGTGCCAGCAGTTTCACCGGGACAGGGCTTTACGAGCAGTACTTC. Translation: CASSFTGTGLYEQYF.

This clone has a handful of counts. The CDR3 loop reads CASSLGLRVGGGEQYF. CDR3 nucleotide sequence: TGTGCCAGCAGCTTAGGACTTCGTGTGGGAGGTGGAGAGCAGTACTTC. This chain connects TRBV11-2 to TRBJ2-7, with D possibly being TRBD2 (6 bases). The CDR3 extends over 16 amino acids. Trimming stripped 1 base from V and 7 bases from J, with 20 bases between. CDR1 is SGHAT and CDR2 is FQNNGV in the germline V gene.

J is TRBJ1-2 and V is TRBV9, with D possibly being TRBD1 (5 bases). The CDR3 length is 13 residues. The germline V gene has CDR1 SGDLS and CDR2 YYNGEE. V shed 3 bases and J shed 7 bases, with 13 bases lying between them. CDR3 amino acids: CASSATQGGGYTF. The CDR3 region has the DNA TGTGCCAGCAGCGCCACCCAGGGTGGTGGCTACACCTTC.

CDR3 DNA: TGCGCCAGCAGCCAAGTGGCAGAGAGCTCCTACGAGCAGTACTTC. Translating gives CASSQVAESSYEQYF. This chain uses TRBV4-3 with TRBJ2-7; no clear D gene. V dropped 1 base and J dropped 0 bases, with 10 bases sitting between them. The CDR3 has 15 residues. Per the germline V gene, CDR1 is LGHNA and CDR2 is YSLEER.

The CDR3 here is CASSDRAGLAGAAEQYF. The CDR3 region has the DNA TGTGCCAGCAGCGACCGAGCGGGACTAGCGGGAGCGGCCGAGCAGTACTTC. J is TRBJ2-7 and V is TRBV7-9; 14 bases are shared with TRBD2. This CDR3 is 17 amino acids long. Germline CDR1 reads SEHNR; CDR2 reads FQNEAQ (reference sequence). V lost 5 bases to trimming and J lost 6 bases; unmatched junction nucleotides: 12. Full variable domain (remainder filled in from reference TRBV7-9 and TRBJ2-7): DTGVSQNPRHKITKRGQNVTFRCDPISEHNRLYWYRQTLGQGPEFLTYFQNEAQLEKSRLLSDRFSAERPKGSFSTLEIQRTEQGDSAMYLCASSDRAGLAGAAEQYFGPGTRLTVT.

CDR3 nucleotides: TGTGCCAGCAGTGTCTACCCCCGTGGCGGCGGGGAGCTGTTTTTT. Translation: CASSVYPRGGGELFF. This chain uses TRBV6-1 with TRBJ2-2; D is undetermined. The CDR3 runs 15 residues. Trimming removed 4 bases from V and 7 bases from J, with 16 bases in between. Germline V gene lookup returns CDR1 MNHNS and CDR2 SASEGT.

The chain has TRBV19 and TRBJ2-3; D possibly corresponds to TRBD2 (6 bases). Germline CDR1 and CDR2: LNHDA and SQIVND (reference sequence). The CDR3 sequence is 13 residues long. Trimming removed 6 bases at V and 8 bases at J, with 15 bases between. CDR3 in amino acids: CASSSTVGGTQYF. CDR3 in DNA: TGTGCCAGTAGCTCGACTGTCGGGGGTACGCAGTATTTT. The entire variable domain, with the rest obtained from reference TRBV19 and TRBJ2-3, is as follows: DGGITQSPKYLFRKEGQNVTLSCEQNLNHDAMYWYRQDPGQGLRLIYYSQIVNDFQKGDIAEGYSVSREKKESFPLTVTSAQKNPTAFYLCASSSTVGGTQYFGPGTRLTVL.

This clone was recorded once. This chain links TRBV7-3 with TRBJ2-5, with a weak D call TRBD2 (6 bases). Germline loops: CDR1 SGHTA, CDR2 FQGTGA. Trimming left V 1 base short and J 0 bases short, with 9 bases between. The CDR3 is 15 residues long. CDR3 region: CASSLSAGHQETQYF. The CDR3 DNA reads TGTGCCAGCAGCTTAAGTGCGGGGCACCAAGAGACCCAGTACTTC.

V is TRBV27 and J is TRBJ2-7; 8 nucleotides match TRBD1. The V gene end was trimmed by 10 bases and the J gene end by 5 bases; junction bases not matched to a gene: 16. Germline CDR1 reads MNHEY; CDR2 reads SMNVEV (reference sequence). The CDR3 has 15 residues. CDR3: CATPPSDRENHEQYF. The DNA for the CDR3 is TGTGCCACCCCCCCTTCGGACAGGGAGAATCACGAGCAGTACTTC.

The V gene is TRBV28, the J gene TRBJ1-4; D call uncertain. Germline CDR1 and CDR2: MDHEN and SYDVKM. The CDR3 runs 16 residues. The germline V and J ends were trimmed by 6 bases and 3 bases, with 17 bases remaining between them. This CDR3 reads CASSRMSLQANEKLFF. The DNA for the CDR3 is TGTGCCAGCAGCCGGATGAGTCTTCAGGCTAATGAAAAACTGTTTTTT.

The CDR3 DNA follows: TGTGCCAGCAGCCAATTGGGACAGGAAGCTTTCTTT. Protein product: CASSQLGQEAFF. The chain carries TRBV7-9 and TRBJ1-1, with TRBD1 matching 7 bases. J was trimmed by 8 bases and V by 5 bases; bases with no gene match: 5. The CDR3 consists of 12 residues. Germline V gene sequence: CDR1 SEHNR, CDR2 FQNEAQ (reference sequence).

V gene TRBV5-1 combines with J gene TRBJ1-5; D might be TRBD1 (5 bases). CDR1 and CDR2 (germline): SGHRS, YFSETQ. The CDR3 is made up of 15 amino acids. Trimming cost V 0 bases and J 7 bases, with 14 bases left between them. The CDR3 bases are TGCGCCAGCAGCTTGGTTCCGGGGGTGGACCAGCCCCAGCATTTT. It yields the protein CASSLVPGVDQPQHF.

This rearrangement joins TRBV11-2 to TRBJ2-7, with TRBD1 matching over 7 bases. Germline CDR1 and CDR2: SGHAT and FQNNGV. The CDR3 is 14 amino acids. The V gene end was trimmed by 5 bases and the J gene end by 2 bases; junction bases not matched to a gene: 6. CDR3 sequence: CASSRGGIAYEQYF. Written as DNA, the CDR3 is TGTGCCAGCAGCCGAGGGGGCATAGCCTACGAGCAGTACTTC.

The CDR3 sequence: CASSSHRQGGKLFF. CDR3 nucleotides: TGTGCCAGCAGTTCCCATCGACAGGGCGGAAAACTGTTTTTT. This chain joins TRBV27 and TRBJ1-4; 7 bases map to TRBD1. V trimming: 4 bases; J trimming: 10 bases; junction bases outside the gene matches: 9. Germline-derived CDR1 and CDR2 are MNHEY and SMNVEV (reference sequence). The CDR3 sequence is 14 residues long.

The chain couples TRBV5-6 to TRBJ2-3; tentatively, D is TRBD2 (6 bases). Looked up from germline, CDR1 is SGHDT and CDR2 is YYEEEE. The germline V and J ends were trimmed by 1 base and 1 base, with 13 bases remaining between them. CDR3 length equals 16 residues. For the CDR3, the DNA is TGTGCCAGCAGCTTGACGGGGTGGGAGGGCACAGATACGCAGTATTTT. Its protein product is CASSLTGWEGTDTQYF.

The V call is TRBV11-2, the J call TRBJ1-4; D not resolved. CDR1 SGHAT and CDR2 FQNNGV come from the germline V gene. The CDR3 is 16 amino acids. V lost 5 bases to trimming and J lost 3 bases, with 16 bases between them. The DNA of the CDR3 is TGTGCCAGCAGCATTGATGGTGGCGGAGCTAATGAAAAACTGTTTTTT. It translates to CASSIDGGGANEKLFF. Variable domain in full (rest from reference TRBV11-2 and TRBJ1-4): EAGVAQSPRYKIIEKRQSVAFWCNPISGHATLYWYQQILGQGPKLLIQFQNNGVVDDSQLPKDRFSAERLKGVDSTLKIQPAKLEDSAVYLCASSIDGGGANEKLFFGSGTQLSVL.

This clone was observed a few times. The chain uses TRBV2 and TRBJ2-7; no reliable D call. The germline gives CDR1 SNHLY, CDR2 FYNNEI. CDR3 size: 10 residues. V was clipped by 6 bases and J by 4 bases, with 4 bases between them. The CDR3 DNA reads as TGTGCCAGCAGGGTTTACGAGCAGTACTTC. Encoded protein: CASRVYEQYF.

In nucleotides, the CDR3 is TGTGCCAGCTGCCCGCGGGAGGGCCGCTGTAATGAGCAGTTCTTC. This sequence encodes CASCPREGRCNEQFF. The rearrangement uses TRBV27 and TRBJ2-1; 9 bases map to TRBD2. This CDR3 comprises 15 residues. Germline trimming cut 8 bases from V and 7 bases from J; bases unmatched to any gene: 12. Germline values: CDR1 MNHEY, CDR2 SMNVEV (reference sequence).

The V and J genes are TRBV29-1 and TRBJ2-1, with a weak D call TRBD1 (5 bases). V was shortened by 8 bases and J by 4 bases, with 9 bases between the two germline ends. This CDR3 is built from 11 residues. Germline loops: CDR1 SQVTM, CDR2 ANQGSEA. CDR3 loop: CSLKGYNEQFF. CDR3 DNA: TGCAGCCTCAAGGGGTACAATGAGCAGTTCTTC.

This rearrangement joins TRBV9 to TRBJ2-2; D is unclear. This CDR3 has 15 residues. Trimming took 0 bases from V and 2 from J, leaving 8 bases between them. Germline assignment: CDR1 SGDLS and CDR2 YYNGEE. The CDR3 here is CASSVGLINTGELFF. Here the CDR3 DNA reads TGTGCCAGCAGCGTAGGGCTAATAAACACCGGGGAGCTGTTTTTT.

V and J are TRBV27 and TRBJ2-3, with D possibly being TRBD2 (5 bases). Germline-derived CDR1 and CDR2 are MNHEY and SMNVEV (reference sequence). This CDR3 has 15 residues. V was cut by 6 bases and J by 1 base, with 14 bases left in between. CDR3 coding DNA: TGTGCCAGCAGGACTGAGGCGGGTCGCACAGATACGCAGTATTTT. Residues: CASRTEAGRTDTQYF.

This rearrangement joins TRBV25-1 to TRBJ2-7, with TRBD2 matching 7 bases. Germline lookup yields CDR1 MGHDK and CDR2 SYGVNS. CDR3 length: 14 amino acids. J was trimmed by 0 bases and V by 4 bases; bases with no gene match: 3. CDR3 nucleotide sequence: TGTGCCAGCAGTGTTGGCGGGAGCTCCTACGAGCAGTACTTC. This sequence encodes CASSVGGSSYEQYF.

The chain links TRBV15 to TRBJ2-1; 8 bases are a match to TRBD2. The germline V gene encodes CDR1 LNHNV and CDR2 YYDKDF (reference sequence). The V segment lost 2 bases and the J segment 5 bases; nucleotides outside the gene matches: 11. CDR3 size: 17 residues. Here the CDR3 reads CATSRPAGGEGHNEQFF. The DNA of the CDR3 is TGTGCCACCAGCAGACCCGCCGGGGGGGAGGGCCACAATGAGCAGTTCTTC.

There are a few counts of this clone. V usage is TRBV19 and J usage is TRBJ2-4; 9 bases agree with TRBD2. Germline values: CDR1 LNHDA, CDR2 SQIVND (reference sequence). CDR3 size: 19 residues. J was trimmed by 4 bases and V by 0 bases; bases with no gene match: 13. The CDR3 DNA reads TGTGCCAGTAGTATAGATTGGCGGTCGGATAGCGGGGGAAAAAACATTCAGTACTTC. This gives the protein CASSIDWRSDSGGKNIQYF.

The chain has TRBV7-6 and TRBJ2-1; 9 positions match TRBD1. J gave up 6 bases and V 3 bases, and 3 bases lay outside the gene matches. Germline values: CDR1 SGHVS, CDR2 FNYEAQ. The length of the CDR3 is 14 residues. The CDR3 region is CASSLTGGVNEQFF. The CDR3 DNA reads as TGTGCCAGCAGCTTGACAGGGGGAGTCAATGAGCAGTTCTTC.

To note about this clone: At the DNA level, this CDR3 is encoded by other sequences in the same sample as well. The rearrangement links TRBV30 to TRBJ2-7; D call uncertain. Germline CDR1 reads GTSNPN; CDR2 reads SVGIG (reference sequence). Deletions cut 2 bases from V and 1 base from J, with 6 bases between. There are 12 residues in the CDR3. The CDR3 coding sequence is TGTGCCTGGAGTACAGTTTCCTACGAGCAGTACTTC. Protein sequence: CAWSTVSYEQYF.

The V call is TRBV5-4, the J call TRBJ1-2; a weak D match, TRBD1 (5 bases). This CDR3 has 14 amino acids. Trimming left V 4 bases short and J 10 bases short, with 20 bases between. Germline CDR1 is SGHNT and CDR2 is YYREEE (reference sequence). CDR3 in amino acids: CASSVQGRASFYTF. DNA for the CDR3: TGTGCCAGCAGCGTGCAGGGACGAGCCTCTTTCTACACCTTC.

This clone has only one observation. V and J are TRBV7-6 and TRBJ2-7; D call uncertain. CDR3 length: 13 amino acids. Germline V gene sequence: CDR1 SGHVS, CDR2 FNYEAQ. V shed 4 bases and J shed 2 bases, with 9 bases lying between them. The CDR3 DNA reads TGTGCCAGCAGCTCCTCACCGACCTACGAGCAGTACTTC. This encodes CASSSSPTYEQYF.

The chain couples TRBV5-1 to TRBJ2-1; TRBD1 matches 7 bases. The V segment lost 4 bases and the J segment 0 bases; nucleotides outside the gene matches: 13. Germline V gives CDR1 SGHRS, CDR2 YFSETQ. The CDR3 runs to 18 residues. The CDR3: CASSHEWTGRSSYNEQFF. The CDR3 DNA follows: TGCGCCAGCAGCCACGAATGGACAGGTCGTAGCTCCTACAATGAGCAGTTCTTC. The full variable domain, completed using reference TRBV5-1 and TRBJ2-1, is KAGVTQTPRYLIKTRGQQVTLSCSPISGHRSVSWYQQTPGQGLQFLFEYFSETQRNKGNFPGRFSGRQFSNSRSEMNVSTLELGDSALYLCASSHEWTGRSSYNEQFFGPGTRLTVL.

In nucleotides, the CDR3 is TGTGCCAGCAGGCCCTTAAGGACGGGGGCAGAGGATGAGCAGTTCTTC. Residues: CASRPLRTGAEDEQFF. The chain uses TRBV14 and TRBJ2-1; D is perhaps TRBD1 or TRBD2 (6 bases each). CDR3 length equals 16 residues. Trimming left V 6 bases short and J 8 bases short, with 23 bases between. Germline CDR1 SGHDN, CDR2 FVKESK. The variable domain in full, completed from reference TRBV14 and TRBJ2-1, reads EAGVTQFPSHSVIEKGQTVTLRCDPISGHDNLYWYRRVMGKEIKFLLHFVKESKQDESGMPNNRFLAERTGGTYSTLKVQPAELEDSGVYFCASRPLRTGAEDEQFFGPGTRLTVL.

The chain couples TRBV7-2 to TRBJ2-7, with D possibly TRBD1 on 6 matching bases. Germline V CDR1 and CDR2: SGHTA, FQGNSA. CDR3 size: 14 residues. Trimming stripped 5 bases from V and 3 bases from J, with 14 bases between. CDR3 DNA sequence: TGTGCCAGCAGCGAACAGGGCACTGGCTACGAGCAGTACTTC. This gives the protein CASSEQGTGYEQYF. Variable domain in full (rest from reference TRBV7-2 and TRBJ2-7): GAGVSQSPSNKVTEKGKDVELRCDPISGHTALYWYRQSLGQGLEFLIYFQGNSAPDKSGLPSDRFSAERTGGSVSTLTIQRTQQEDSAVYLCASSEQGTGYEQYFGPGTRLTVT.